This T cell receptor (beta chain) was documented in a study of early T cells in non-severe SARS-CoV-2 infection. Across the study: Sequenced material consisted of bulk RNA (from unsorted whole blood), and chains were unpaired. Study outcomes and limitations: Anti-spike CD8 responses were favored by VDJdb matching, which missed private and CD4 specificities.

Individually, cDNA molecules had unique molecular identifiers attached to them. TCRdb used MiXCR to reprocess the 5' RACE reads, holding one entry per CDR3 protein. In the table there are 75,000 to 100,000 distinct CDR3 sequences, approximately 14% of which are singletons. The CDR3 loop spans 15 amino acids. The V end was cut by 2 bases, the J end by 8 bases, with 14 bases between. Germline V gives CDR1 SGHNT, CDR2 YYREEE (reference sequence). This clonotype was seen more than once but under ten times. Its antigen is undetermined. The TCR sequence derives from an adult who was a healthcare worker with PCR-confirmed SARS-CoV-2 infection or an uninfected control (not recorded which). The chain combines TRBV5-4 with TRBJ1-6; D is perhaps TRBD1 (5 bases). Source material: whole blood. The CDR3 reads CASSFLTATDSPLHF. In nucleotides, the CDR3 is TGTGCCAGCAGCTTCCTGACAGCCACGGATTCACCCCTCCACTTT.